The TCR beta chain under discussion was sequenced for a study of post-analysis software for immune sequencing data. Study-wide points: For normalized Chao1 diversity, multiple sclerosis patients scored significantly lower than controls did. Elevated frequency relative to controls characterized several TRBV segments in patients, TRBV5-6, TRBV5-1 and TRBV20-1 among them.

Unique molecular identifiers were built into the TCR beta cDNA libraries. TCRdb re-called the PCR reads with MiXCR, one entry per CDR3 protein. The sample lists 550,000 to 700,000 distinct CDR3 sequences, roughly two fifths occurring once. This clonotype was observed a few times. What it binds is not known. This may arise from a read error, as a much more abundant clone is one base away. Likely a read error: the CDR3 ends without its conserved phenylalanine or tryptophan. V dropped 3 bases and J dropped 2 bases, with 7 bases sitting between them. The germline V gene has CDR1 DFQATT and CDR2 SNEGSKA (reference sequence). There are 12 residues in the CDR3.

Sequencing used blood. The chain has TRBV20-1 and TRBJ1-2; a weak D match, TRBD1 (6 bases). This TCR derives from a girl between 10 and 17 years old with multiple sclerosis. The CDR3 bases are TGCAGTGCTAGGACAGGAAACTATGGCTACACCTCC. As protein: CSARTGNYGYTS.